The sequence of this TCR beta chain was determined in a study of graft-versus-host responses after intestinal transplantation. Study-level information: Among the recipients, all got anti-thymocyte globulin induction and then tacrolimus and steroids for approximately 3 years.

The study, taken as a whole, reports: Present in recipient marrow, GvH clones included some that appeared first in ileum or blood. Across patients carrying graft-donor T cell macrochimerism, allografts held high graft-versus-host to host-versus-graft clonal ratios.

With respect to this clone: Its target is not known.

CDR1 and CDR2 (germline): SGHNT, YYREEE (reference sequence). V was clipped by 2 bases and J by 0 bases; unmatched bases: 1. The CDR3 spans 14 residues. The data were produced by immunoSEQ multiplex PCR, yet TCRdb's version contains in-frame clones alone and is incomplete. The sample has tens of thousands of clones; roughly nine tenths are singletons. Sample: unstimulated CD8+ T cells sorted from spleen or lymph node cells, taken before intestinal transplant. The clonotype was recovered from a human donor who received an intestinal transplant. The chain carries TRBV5-4 and TRBJ2-5; TRBD2 agrees at 7 bases. CDR3 in DNA: TGTGCCAGCAGCTTCCTAGCGGACCAAGAGACCCAGTACTTC. Translating gives CASSFLADQETQYF.